This TCR beta chain emerged from a study of CD8+ T cells in alopecia areata. Findings and limits, study-wide: Sharing of TCR sequences between patients (possibly for HLA-related reasons) was less clear than in mice. Treatment with tofacitinib significantly lowered scalp clonality and reduced expanded CD8+ clones among the top 100.

Treatment meaning: oral pan-JAK inhibitor, 5-10 mg twice daily. Those with alopecia areata gave lesional scalp punch biopsies and peripheral blood. Sequencing templates came from extracted RNA that was reverse transcribed into cDNA. Assay: immunoSEQ multiplex PCR; the TCRdb copy retains only in-frame clones and omits some. The sample comprises about 270,000 clones, about 62% of which are singletons, and 0.93% rests with the top ten. Germline V lookup: CDR1 KGHSH, CDR2 LQKENI. With V trimmed by 1 base and J by 7 bases, 10 bases remained unmatched. The CDR3 loop spans 16 amino acids. Concerning this clone: No antigen is known for it.

The genes are TRBV18 and TRBJ1-2, with 9 bases lining up with TRBD1. The sequenced sample was CD4+ T cells sorted from blood, obtained around week 54, from a patient treated with tofacitinib. The TCR comes from a human donor with alopecia areata. The CDR3 protein is CASSPLIQGALTGYTF. DNA of the CDR3: TGTGCCAGCTCACCACTCATACAGGGGGCGCTCACTGGCTACACCTTC.